This T cell receptor beta chain was profiled in a study of a mutant IDH1 vaccine in newly diagnosed glioma. Overall study context: Vaccinations were initiated 4-6 weeks following radiotherapy alone, or were given together with temozolomide cycles.

Profiling relied on immunoSEQ multiplex PCR, and the TCRdb table lists in-frame clones only, not all of them. The table includes about 55,000 clones, about 80% detected once. For this clone: As yet, its antigen is unknown.

Specified time point: week 47, end of study. In the vaccine, a single dose held 300 ug of the mutant IDH1 20-mer peptide, along with topical imiquimod. Each donor presented with a new WHO grade 3 or 4 astrocytoma that tested IDH1-mutant and showed ATRX loss. The V and J ends lost 4 bases and 6 bases respectively, with 19 bases between them. The CDR3 loop spans 15 amino acids. The germline gives CDR1 LNHDA, CDR2 SQIVND (reference sequence). The source is a woman in her forties with glioma. Some clones in this sample may be carry-over from other donors' samples. The chain couples TRBV19 to TRBJ2-7; D ambiguous. The starting material was PBMCs, obtained from a glioma patient whose treatment included an IDH1 peptide vaccine. CDR3 in amino acids: CASSNPAYRPLEQYF. The DNA of the CDR3 is TGTGCCAGTAGTAATCCGGCCTACCGGCCCCTCGAGCAGTACTTC.